The clone carrying this TCR beta chain was seen repeatedly, ten times or more. Losses at the gene ends were 6 bases for V and 6 bases for J; bases not matched to a gene: 9. The CDR3 runs to 15 residues. Germline-derived CDR1 and CDR2 are MNHEY and SVGAGI. The data stem from a study of human T cells and chemical hapten exposure. At the level of the study: Patch tests applied 0.01% DPC to the upper back, read at 6 days.

The time point is: patch test 1, 2 weeks after DPC sensitization. Treatment in this sample: therapeutic diphenylcyclopropenone sensitization with weekly scalp DPC. One entry per CDR3 protein results from TCRdb running MiXCR on the RACE reads. The sample comprises under 450,000 distinct CDR3 sequences, more than 4.5% of which are singletons, and approximately 2.5% rests with the top ten. The sequence derives from a woman between 50 and 59 years old with alopecia areata. Some clones in this sample may be carry-over from other donors' samples. Here the sequenced sample was whole blood, taken in connection with sensitization to the hapten diphenylcyclopropenone (DPC). The chain employs TRBV6-5 and TRBJ1-5; 9 positions agree with TRBD1. CDR3 in amino acids: CASRGTGGAGQPQHF. The CDR3 nucleotides read TGTGCCAGCAGGGGAACAGGGGGCGCCGGTCAGCCCCAGCATTTT.